Below are 22 T cell receptor beta chains sequenced from a single sample in a study of vaccination effects on CD4 cells after COVID-19. Assay used: immunoSEQ multiplex PCR; TCRdb lists only in-frame clones, some missing. The sample includes roughly 68,000 clones, under 80% of them seen just once. After less than twelve days in culture, the CD4+ T cells were isolated. Their specific antigens are unknown. Sequenced here: CD4+ T cells from PBMCs cultured without peptide, sampled before COVID-19 vaccination. The source of these receptors is a human donor who had a prior SARS-CoV-2 infection.

V is TRBV6-6 and J is TRBJ2-7, with 9 positions matching TRBD1. V lost 2 bases to trimming and J lost 4 bases; unmatched junction nucleotides: 9. Germline assignment: CDR1 MNHNY and CDR2 SVGAGI (reference sequence). This CDR3 spans 16 amino acids. The CDR3 DNA sequence: TGTGCCAGCAGTTACGGACCCTACAGGGGGCATTACGAGCAGTACTTC. Protein: CASSYGPYRGHYEQYF.

The CDR3 DNA is TGTGCCACCAGCGGCCTCAAACGGACAGGGGACTCCTACGAGCAGTACTTC. This gives the protein CATSGLKRTGDSYEQYF. This rearrangement joins TRBV15 to TRBJ2-7; 9 nucleotides match TRBD1. CDR1 is LNHNV, CDR2 YYDKDF, per germline (reference sequence). This CDR3 has 17 residues. The ends lost 5 bases at V and 0 bases at J; junction bases unmatched: 11.

CDR3 nucleotides: TGTGCCAGCAGTGAGGGTGAAGCAGAAGACTCTGGAAACACCATATATTTT. The encoded protein is CASSEGEAEDSGNTIYF. The chain employs TRBV6-1 and TRBJ1-3; D gene ambiguous. Germline CDR1 reads MNHNS; CDR2 reads SASEGT. V dropped 3 bases and J dropped 0 bases, with 15 bases sitting between them. The length of the CDR3 is 17 residues.

This rearrangement joins TRBV5-6 to TRBJ2-7; 9 bases are shared with TRBD1. The CDR3 loop spans 14 amino acids. J lost 5 bases, V lost 5 bases, and 8 bases had no gene match. Germline CDR1 SGHDT, CDR2 YYEEEE. The CDR3 sequence: CASSRGTGLDEQYF. The CDR3, as DNA: TGTGCCAGCAGTCGGGGGACAGGGCTCGACGAGCAGTACTTC.

V gene TRBV4-1 combines with J gene TRBJ1-2; D is undetermined. This CDR3 is built from 13 residues. V was trimmed by 3 bases and J by 4 bases, leaving 9 bases between them. Germline CDR1 is MGHRA and CDR2 is YSYEKL. The CDR3 is CASSHEGGYGYTF. The CDR3 DNA reads TGCGCCAGCAGCCATGAGGGAGGCTATGGCTACACCTTC.

The rearrangement uses TRBV13 and TRBJ1-2, with D tentatively TRBD1 (6 bases). The CDR3 is 13 amino acids. Trimming left V 2 bases short and J 7 bases short, with 11 bases between. Germline values: CDR1 PRHDT, CDR2 FYEKMQ (reference sequence). CDR3 DNA: TGTGCCAGCAGCTTAAGGGGGACGCCTGGCTACACCTTC. Translation: CASSLRGTPGYTF. The whole variable domain, filled in from reference TRBV13 and TRBJ1-2, reads AAGVIQSPRHLIKEKRETATLKCYPIPRHDTVYWYQQGPGQDPQFLISFYEKMQSDKGSIPDRFSAQQFSDYHSELNMSSLELGDSALYFCASSLRGTPGYTFGSGTRLTVV.

The rearrangement links TRBV7-2 to TRBJ2-1; either TRBD1 or TRBD2 may supply D (5 bases each). CDR1 is SGHTA and CDR2 is FQGNSA in the germline V gene. The CDR3 is made up of 13 amino acids. V lost 3 bases, J lost 5 bases, and 8 bases lay in between. CDR3 bases: TGTGCCAGCAGCTTTCGGGGACACAATGAGCAGTTCTTC. Translation gives CASSFRGHNEQFF.

V is TRBV9 and J is TRBJ2-1; TRBD2 matches at 16 bases. V was clipped by 0 bases and J by 6 bases; unmatched bases: 12. CDR1 is SGDLS, CDR2 YYNGEE, per germline. The length of the CDR3 is 20 residues. CDR3 sequence: CASSVATFAGTSGGGNEQFF. CDR3 nucleotides: TGTGCCAGCAGCGTAGCTACATTCGCGGGGACTAGCGGGGGGGGCAATGAGCAGTTCTTC.

This chain uses TRBV4-2 with TRBJ1-6, with no clear D. The CDR3 consists of 16 residues. Germline lookup yields CDR1 LGHNA and CDR2 YNFKEQ. V shed 1 base and J shed 0 bases, with 7 bases lying between them. CDR3 sequence: CASSQGLHSYNSPLHF. CDR3 DNA: TGTGCCAGCAGCCAAGGGTTGCACTCCTATAATTCACCCCTCCACTTT.

The rearrangement uses TRBV4-2 and TRBJ2-3; D might be TRBD1 (5 bases). Trimming took 2 bases from V and 9 from J, leaving 12 bases between them. The CDR3 has 13 amino acids. Per germline, CDR1 LGHNA and CDR2 YNFKEQ. CDR3 protein: CASSQRWGGTQYF. DNA of the CDR3: TGTGCCAGCAGCCAACGATGGGGCGGCACGCAGTATTTT.

The chain recombines TRBV7-2 with TRBJ2-7; D might be TRBD1 (5 bases). This CDR3 region has 13 residues. CDR1 is SGHTA and CDR2 is FQGNSA in the germline V gene. V was trimmed by 4 bases and J by 3 bases, leaving 10 bases between them. CDR3 loop: CASSSQESYEQYF. CDR3 DNA sequence: TGTGCCAGCAGCTCACAGGAGAGCTACGAGCAGTACTTC.

This clone was counted a single time. The J gene is TRBJ2-2, the V gene TRBV4-2; D gene uncertain. V was trimmed by 2 bases and J by 1 base, leaving 8 bases between them. CDR1 LGHNA and CDR2 YNFKEQ come from the germline V gene. The CDR3 is 15 residues long. The DNA for the CDR3 is TGTGCCAGCAGCCAACTTGACCAGAACACCGGGGAGCTGTTTTTT. Amino acids: CASSQLDQNTGELFF.

V gene TRBV3-1 (or the pseudogene TRBV3-2) combines with J gene TRBJ1-3; D gene ambiguous. V was shortened by 0 bases and J by 1 base, with 16 bases between the two germline ends. This CDR3 region has 18 residues. Germline lookup yields CDR1 LGHDT and CDR2 YNNKEL (reference sequence). DNA of the CDR3: TGTGCCAGCAGCCAAGATTCTGGCGTGCGGGGATCTGGAAACACCATATATTTT. Its protein product is CASSQDSGVRGSGNTIYF.

This chain connects TRBV5-1 to TRBJ2-6; D gene ambiguous. CDR3 length equals 13 residues. The germline V gene encodes CDR1 SGHRS and CDR2 YFSETQ. Between the trimmed V and J ends, which lost 5 bases and 3 bases, there was a span of 6 bases. CDR3 amino acids: CASRSVGANVLTF. In nucleotides, the CDR3 is TGCGCCAGCAGATCGGTTGGGGCCAACGTCCTGACTTTC.

J is TRBJ2-3 and V is TRBV10-1; 11 bases are a match to TRBD2. The CDR3 totals 18 residues. The junction had 8 bases not matched to a gene; V was cut back by 1 base and J by 2 bases. Looked up from germline, CDR1 is WNHNN and CDR2 is SYGVQD (reference sequence). DNA for the CDR3: TGCGCCAGCAGTGAGTGTTGGCCTAGCGGGGGGTACACAGATACGCAGTATTTT. This translates into CASSECWPSGGYTDTQYF.

The chain couples TRBV6-6 to TRBJ2-2; D unclear. V was cut by 0 bases and J by 0 bases, with 8 bases left in between. The CDR3 contains 16 residues. Germline CDR1 MNHNY, CDR2 SVGAGI (reference sequence). The CDR3 coding sequence is TGTGCCAGCAGTTACTCGTACGGACCGAACACCGGGGAGCTGTTTTTT. As protein: CASSYSYGPNTGELFF.

The chain links TRBV12-3 or TRBV12-4 to TRBJ2-7; D ambiguous. This CDR3 contains 13 residues. The ends were cut back, 5 bases at V and 4 bases at J, with 12 bases in the middle. CDR3 coding DNA: TGTGCCAGCAGTACTACCATCGTATACGAGCAGTACTTC. Translation: CASSTTIVYEQYF.

The chain carries TRBV5-1 and TRBJ2-1, with 8 positions matching TRBD2. CDR3 length: 15 residues. The junction had 4 bases not matched to a gene; V was cut back by 0 bases and J by 5 bases. CDR1 is SGHRS and CDR2 is YFSETQ in the germline V gene. CDR3 loop: CASSLAGREDNEQFF. Written as DNA, the CDR3 is TGCGCCAGCAGCTTGGCGGGGCGGGAGGACAATGAGCAGTTCTTC.

The genes are TRBV5-1 and TRBJ2-7, with 10 bases lining up with TRBD2. Germline V gene data show CDR1 as SGHRS and CDR2 as YFSETQ. The V gene end was trimmed by 0 bases and the J gene end by 3 bases; junction bases not matched to a gene: 6. The CDR3 totals 16 residues. This chain's CDR3 is CASSLAPSGSHYEQYF. For the CDR3, the DNA is TGCGCCAGCAGCTTGGCCCCTAGCGGGAGCCACTACGAGCAGTACTTC.

The V and J genes are TRBV12-5 and TRBJ1-1, with 7 bases identical to TRBD1. The CDR3 totals 15 residues. Germline V gene data show CDR1 as LGHNT and CDR2 as FRNRAP. The V and J ends lost 0 bases and 6 bases, in that order; junction bases with no gene match: 7. In DNA form, the CDR3 reads TGTGCTAGTGGTTTGGTACAGCAGGGGGTGGCTGAAGCTTTCTTT. As protein: CASGLVQQGVAEAFF.

The gene calls are TRBV14 and TRBJ2-7; 12 bases are a match to TRBD1. The V segment lost 4 bases and the J segment 4 bases; nucleotides outside the gene matches: 11. The germline V gene has CDR1 SGHDN and CDR2 FVKESK. The length of the CDR3 is 17 residues. CDR3 sequence (DNA): TGTGCCAGCAGCCCCAAGATTGGGGACAGGGGGCTATACGAGCAGTACTTC. Translation: CASSPKIGDRGLYEQYF.

The chain has TRBV11-2 and TRBJ2-5; D is ambiguous. Germline V gene sequence: CDR1 SGHAT, CDR2 FQNNGV. V was cut by 4 bases and J by 0 bases, with 6 bases left in between. This CDR3 region has 13 residues. The CDR3 DNA reads as TGTGCCAGCAGCTCCCGGGACCAAGAGACCCAGTACTTC. Translating gives CASSSRDQETQYF.